The 30 T cell receptor beta chains below come from one sample, sequenced in a study of cytotoxic CD8 clonotypes in ibrutinib-treated CLL. The protocol was immunoSEQ multiplex PCR, while the TCRdb copy is restricted to in-frame clones and leaves out a portion. The sample records over 65,000 clones, more than 60% being singletons. The specimen was PBMCs, collected after 12 months of ibrutinib treatment. Receptors originate from a human donor with chronic lymphocytic leukemia.

This rearrangement joins TRBV11-3 to TRBJ2-1; the match to TRBD2 covers 8 bases. The ends lost 1 base at V and 4 bases at J; junction bases unmatched: 9. Germline assignment: CDR1 SGHNT and CDR2 YENEEA. The CDR3 loop spans 17 amino acids. In DNA form, the CDR3 reads TGTGCCAGCAGCTTAGGAGCCTTAGCGGGGCATTACAATGAGCAGTTCTTC. It translates to CASSLGALAGHYNEQFF.

The CDR3 DNA is TGCGCCAGCAGCTTGGGATCCTTTCGAGATACGCAGTATTTT. This encodes CASSLGSFRDTQYF. The chain recombines TRBV5-1 with TRBJ2-3; D is unclear. Trimming cost V 0 bases and J 5 bases, with 10 bases left between them. The CDR3 extends over 14 amino acids. Germline V gene sequence: CDR1 SGHRS, CDR2 YFSETQ.

V gene TRBV15 combines with J gene TRBJ1-5; D is uncertain. The V gene lost 0 bases and the J gene lost 6 bases, with 9 bases spanning the gap. This CDR3 is 14 amino acids long. CDR1 LNHNV and CDR2 YYDKDF come from the germline V gene (reference sequence). CDR3 amino acids: CATSRDRLGQPQHF. In DNA form, the CDR3 reads TGTGCCACCAGCAGAGATAGATTGGGTCAGCCCCAGCATTTT.

In its sample, this clone was seen a few times. The chain combines TRBV5-4 with TRBJ1-2, with 7 bases matching TRBD1. The trim removed 4 bases at V and 5 bases at J, leaving 2 bases unmatched. Germline loops: CDR1 SGHNT, CDR2 YYREEE (reference sequence). The CDR3 runs to 12 residues. The CDR3 here is CASSPGQYGYTF. The CDR3 DNA is TGTGCCAGCAGCCCGGGACAGTATGGCTACACCTTC.

The chain uses TRBV5-4 and TRBJ1-2, with 7 nucleotides matching TRBD1. Unmatched junction bases numbered 9, after V lost 3 bases and J lost 4 bases. CDR3 length: 15 residues. The germline V gene has CDR1 SGHNT and CDR2 YYREEE (reference sequence). The CDR3 region is CASSSRQGQGYGYTF. Written as DNA, the CDR3 is TGTGCCAGCAGCTCAAGACAGGGCCAGGGCTATGGCTACACCTTC.

The rearrangement uses TRBV28 and TRBJ2-7; D is tentatively TRBD1 or TRBD2 (5 bases each). The CDR3 has 15 residues. The V end was cut by 4 bases, the J end by 5 bases, with 18 bases between. CDR1 MDHEN and CDR2 SYDVKM come from the germline V gene. CDR3 nucleotides: TGTGCCAGCAGTTCCCCATGGGGGTCGGTTAACGAGCAGTACTTC. It yields the protein CASSSPWGSVNEQYF.

This clone was detected a few times. This chain connects TRBV6-1 to TRBJ1-2; D is perhaps TRBD1 (6 bases). The CDR3 runs 15 residues. Germline loops: CDR1 MNHNS, CDR2 SASEGT. Deletions cut 1 base from V and 3 bases from J, with 12 bases between. CDR3 region: CASSEGLQGHYGYTF. Written as DNA, the CDR3 is TGTGCCAGCAGTGAAGGATTACAGGGACACTATGGCTACACCTTC.

In DNA form, the CDR3 reads TGTGCCAGCAGCGCACACTTCAAGGAGACCCAGTACTTC. As protein: CASSAHFKETQYF. The chain has TRBV9 and TRBJ2-5; D is unclear. The CDR3 loop spans 13 amino acids. Germline V gives CDR1 SGDLS, CDR2 YYNGEE. V lost 3 bases and J lost 5, with 11 bases in between.

For the CDR3, the DNA is TGTGCCAGCAGCCGGGACTCATACTACGAGCAGTACTTC. This gives the protein CASSRDSYYEQYF. The chain has TRBV6-5 and TRBJ2-7, with a tentative D call TRBD2 (6 bases). The CDR3 spans 13 residues. Germline values: CDR1 MNHEY, CDR2 SVGAGI. The V end lost 6 bases, the J end lost 3 bases, and 12 bases lay between the germline ends.

The rearrangement uses TRBV2 and TRBJ2-7, with D uncertain. The CDR3 is 15 residues long. The ends were cut back, 7 bases at V and 0 bases at J, with 16 bases in the middle. The germline gives CDR1 SNHLY, CDR2 FYNNEI. CDR3 DNA sequence: TGTGCCAGCACCCGTGGCGGTTCTTACTCCTACGAGCAGTACTTC. Residues: CASTRGGSYSYEQYF.

The chain couples TRBV7-2 to TRBJ2-4; no reliable D call. There are 14 residues in the CDR3. CDR1 is SGHTA, CDR2 FQGNSA, per germline. Trimming took off 5 bases at V and 6 bases at J, with 14 bases between the two ends. CDR3 sequence (DNA): TGTGCCAGCAGCCCAACAAGGACGGGAAACATTCAGTACTTC. It codes for CASSPTRTGNIQYF.

The chain joins TRBV5-4 to TRBJ2-2; D call uncertain. Looked up from germline, CDR1 is SGHNT and CDR2 is YYREEE (reference sequence). The CDR3 is made up of 14 amino acids. V lost 0 bases and J 1 base, leaving 4 bases between the germline ends. CDR3 in amino acids: CASSLGLNTGELFF. For the CDR3, the DNA is TGTGCCAGCAGCTTGGGGCTGAACACCGGGGAGCTGTTTTTT.

The chain joins TRBV6-6 to TRBJ2-3; D ambiguous. Germline V lookup: CDR1 MNHNY, CDR2 SVGAGI (reference sequence). This CDR3 is 15 amino acids long. V was trimmed by 10 bases and J by 0 bases, leaving 17 bases between them. The CDR3 DNA is TGTGCCACCTTGGTTGGCGGCGCCAGCACAGATACGCAGTATTTT. Translated, it gives CATLVGGASTDTQYF.

In its sample, this clone was seen once. This rearrangement joins TRBV9 to TRBJ2-5; weak D call: TRBD1 (5 bases). CDR3 length: 14 amino acids. Germline V gene sequence: CDR1 SGDLS, CDR2 YYNGEE. Trimming removed 4 bases at V and 2 bases at J, with 12 bases between. The CDR3 bases are TGTGCCAGCAGCTCCAGGGTTTCACAAGAGACCCAGTACTTC. Encoded protein: CASSSRVSQETQYF.

The gene calls are TRBV11-2 and TRBJ2-1; 8 bases are a match to TRBD2. With V trimmed by 2 bases and J by 4 bases, 7 bases remained unmatched. This CDR3 has 16 residues. Germline V gene data show CDR1 as SGHAT and CDR2 as FQNNGV. The CDR3 DNA reads TGTGCCAGCAGCTTAATCGGCGGGGGGTATTACAATGAGCAGTTCTTC. This gives the protein CASSLIGGGYYNEQFF.

This clone was observed once. The chain employs TRBV11-3 and TRBJ1-1; no clear D. This CDR3 contains 13 residues. Per the germline V gene, CDR1 is SGHNT and CDR2 is YENEEA. V was cut by 5 bases and J by 0 bases, with 7 bases left in between. The CDR3 reads CASSHRLNTEAFF. CDR3 nucleotide sequence: TGTGCCAGCAGCCATCGATTGAACACTGAAGCTTTCTTT.

In its sample, this clone was seen once. V is TRBV6-6 and J is TRBJ1-3; 9 bases map to TRBD1. CDR3 length equals 15 residues. Germline V gives CDR1 MNHNY, CDR2 SVGAGI (reference sequence). The trim removed 5 bases at V and 7 bases at J, leaving 9 bases unmatched. The CDR3 sequence: CASSGLGQGRNTIYF. The CDR3 DNA reads TGTGCCAGCAGTGGGTTGGGACAGGGCCGTAACACCATATATTTT.

The rearrangement joins TRBV5-6 to TRBJ1-5; D is perhaps TRBD1 (5 bases). Germline V lookup: CDR1 SGHDT, CDR2 YYEEEE. This CDR3 contains 16 residues. Trimming took 4 bases from V and 0 from J, leaving 14 bases between them. The chain's CDR3 is CASSTLRTHSNQPQHF. In DNA, the CDR3 is TGTGCCAGCAGCACGTTGCGGACACATAGCAATCAGCCCCAGCATTTT.

The rearrangement links TRBV7-2 to TRBJ1-4; D is unresolved. This CDR3 region has 13 residues. V lost 4 bases and J lost 6, with 9 bases in between. CDR1 is SGHTA, CDR2 FQGNSA, per germline. CDR3 nucleotides: TGTGCCAGCAGCTCGGAAAGGCATGAAAAACTGTTTTTT. Its protein product is CASSSERHEKLFF.

The chain carries TRBV7-2 and TRBJ1-1, with a tentative D call TRBD1 (5 bases). Trimming took 5 bases from V and 3 from J, leaving 16 bases between them. CDR3 length equals 15 residues. Germline CDR1 is SGHTA and CDR2 is FQGNSA. This CDR3 reads CASSRQSGVHTEAFF. The CDR3 bases are TGTGCCAGCAGCCGACAGAGTGGGGTCCACACTGAAGCTTTCTTT.

The V and J genes are TRBV7-2 and TRBJ2-7; tentative D call: TRBD1 (5 bases). CDR1 and CDR2 (germline): SGHTA, FQGNSA. The CDR3 sequence is 15 residues long. V lost 2 bases and J 0 bases, leaving 11 bases between the germline ends. The CDR3 nucleotides are TGTGCCAGCAGCTTATCTTTCGACAGCTCCTACGAGCAGTACTTC. Amino acid sequence: CASSLSFDSSYEQYF.

The chain couples TRBV6-6 to TRBJ2-3; weak D call: TRBD1 (5 bases). The germline V gene has CDR1 MNHNY and CDR2 SVGAGI (reference sequence). There are 14 residues in the CDR3. Between the trimmed V and J ends, which lost 6 bases and 3 bases, there was a span of 13 bases. The DNA of the CDR3 is TGTGCCAGCAGACCCCAGGGAAAAACAGATACGCAGTATTTT. Encoded protein: CASRPQGKTDTQYF.

This chain connects TRBV4-3 to TRBJ1-2; no clear D. V lost 0 bases and J 2 bases, leaving 13 bases between the germline ends. The CDR3 totals 16 residues. Germline lookup yields CDR1 LGHNA and CDR2 YSLEER. DNA for the CDR3: TGCGCCAGCAGCCAAGATTTTTTGTCGACGAACTATGGCTACACCTTC. This gives the protein CASSQDFLSTNYGYTF.

V and J are TRBV5-6 and TRBJ2-6; no clear D gene. Trimming left V 4 bases short and J 4 bases short, with 3 bases between. In germline, CDR1 is SGHDT, CDR2 YYEEEE. The CDR3 has 12 residues. Written as DNA, the CDR3 is TGTGCCAGCAGCCCAGGGGCCAACGTCCTGACTTTC. Translated: CASSPGANVLTF.

The gene calls are TRBV5-4 and TRBJ2-2; 7 bases are a match to TRBD1. The ends lost 4 bases at V and 1 base at J; junction bases unmatched: 4. The CDR3 consists of 15 residues. Germline V gene sequence: CDR1 SGHNT, CDR2 YYREEE (reference sequence). The CDR3 DNA follows: TGTGCCAGCAGCAGCAGGGGGAAGAACACCGGGGAGCTGTTTTTT. Protein: CASSSRGKNTGELFF. Complete variable domain (other parts from reference TRBV5-4 and TRBJ2-2): ETGVTQSPTHLIKTRGQQVTLRCSSQSGHNTVSWYQQALGQGPQFIFQYYREEENGRGNFPPRFSGLQFPNYSSELNVNALELDDSALYLCASSSRGKNTGELFFGEGSRLTVL.

This clone showed up just a few times. The chain links TRBV11-2 to TRBJ2-2; D not certain. Trimming pared 4 bases from V and 4 bases from J, leaving 13 bases between. Germline V gene sequence: CDR1 SGHAT, CDR2 FQNNGV. The CDR3 contains 15 residues. CDR3 in amino acids: CASSSNSEATGELFF. CDR3 coding DNA: TGTGCCAGCAGCTCAAACAGTGAGGCCACCGGGGAGCTGTTTTTT.

This clone was found a few times. The chain couples TRBV9 to TRBJ2-2; possibly TRBD2 for D (5 bases). The CDR3 sequence is 16 residues long. The V gene lost 4 bases and the J gene lost 4 bases, with 17 bases spanning the gap. The V gene's germline CDR1 is SGDLS and CDR2 YYNGEE. The CDR3 bases are TGTGCCAGCAGCTCTCCGGTCACGGGGAGCACCGGGGAGCTGTTTTTT. Its translation: CASSSPVTGSTGELFF.

The rearrangement joins TRBV5-1 to TRBJ2-1, with 9 bases aligning to TRBD1. J was trimmed by 4 bases and V by 0 bases; bases with no gene match: 5. The CDR3 is 16 amino acids. From germline, CDR1 is SGHRS and CDR2 YFSETQ. CDR3: CASSLADRGWYNEQFF. CDR3 DNA sequence: TGCGCCAGCAGCTTGGCCGACAGGGGGTGGTACAATGAGCAGTTCTTC. Filled out from reference TRBV5-1 and TRBJ2-1, the complete variable domain reads KAGVTQTPRYLIKTRGQQVTLSCSPISGHRSVSWYQQTPGQGLQFLFEYFSETQRNKGNFPGRFSGRQFSNSRSEMNVSTLELGDSALYLCASSLADRGWYNEQFFGPGTRLTVL.

The chain carries TRBV5-8 and TRBJ2-7; D is possibly TRBD1 (6 bases). V lost 1 base and J 3 bases, leaving 17 bases between the germline ends. This CDR3 comprises 16 residues. CDR1 and CDR2 from the germline V gene are SGHTS and YDEGEE. For the CDR3, the DNA is TGTGCCAGCAGCTTGTTGGGTCAGGGGCCTAACTACGAGCAGTACTTC. It translates to CASSLLGQGPNYEQYF. Supplemented by reference TRBV5-8 and TRBJ2-7, the full variable domain reads EAGVTQSPTHLIKTRGQQATLRCSPISGHTSVYWYQQALGLGLQFLLWYDEGEERNRGNFPPRFSGRQFPNYSSELNVNALELEDSALYLCASSLLGQGPNYEQYFGPGTRLTVT.

The rearrangement links TRBV6-6 to TRBJ2-7; D is possibly TRBD2 (6 bases). The V end was cut by 0 bases, the J end by 3 bases, with 15 bases between. This CDR3 is 16 amino acids long. Germline lookup yields CDR1 MNHNY and CDR2 SVGAGI (reference sequence). This chain's CDR3 is CASSYSGGKIVYEQYF. CDR3 bases: TGTGCCAGCAGTTACTCTGGGGGGAAAATTGTCTACGAGCAGTACTTC.